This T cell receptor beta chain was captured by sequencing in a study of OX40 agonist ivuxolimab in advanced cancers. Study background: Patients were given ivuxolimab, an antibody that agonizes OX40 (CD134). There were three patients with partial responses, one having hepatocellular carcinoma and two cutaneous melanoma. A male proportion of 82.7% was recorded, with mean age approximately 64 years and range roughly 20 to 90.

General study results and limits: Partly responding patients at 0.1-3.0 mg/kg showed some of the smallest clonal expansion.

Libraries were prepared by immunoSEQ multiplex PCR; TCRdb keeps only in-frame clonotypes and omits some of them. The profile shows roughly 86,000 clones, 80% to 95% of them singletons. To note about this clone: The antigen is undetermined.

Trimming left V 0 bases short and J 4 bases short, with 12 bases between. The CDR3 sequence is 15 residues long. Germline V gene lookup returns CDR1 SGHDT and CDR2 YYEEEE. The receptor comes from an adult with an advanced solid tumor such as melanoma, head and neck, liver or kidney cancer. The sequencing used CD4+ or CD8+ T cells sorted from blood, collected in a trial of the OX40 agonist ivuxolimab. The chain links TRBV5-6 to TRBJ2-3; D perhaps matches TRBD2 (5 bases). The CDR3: CASSLELVGSDTQYF. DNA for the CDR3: TGTGCCAGCAGCTTGGAACTAGTTGGTTCAGATACGCAGTATTTT.